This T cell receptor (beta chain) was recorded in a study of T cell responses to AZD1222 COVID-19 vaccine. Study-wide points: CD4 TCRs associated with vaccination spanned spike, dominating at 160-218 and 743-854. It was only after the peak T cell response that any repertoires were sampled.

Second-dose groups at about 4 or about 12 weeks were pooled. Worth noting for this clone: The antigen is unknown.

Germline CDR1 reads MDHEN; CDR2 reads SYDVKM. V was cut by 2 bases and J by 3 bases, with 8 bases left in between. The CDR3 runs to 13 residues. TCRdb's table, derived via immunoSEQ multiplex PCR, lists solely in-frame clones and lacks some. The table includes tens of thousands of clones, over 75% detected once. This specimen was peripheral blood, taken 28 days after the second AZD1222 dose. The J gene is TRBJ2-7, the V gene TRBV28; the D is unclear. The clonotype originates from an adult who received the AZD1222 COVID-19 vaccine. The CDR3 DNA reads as TGTGCCAGCAGTTTAAACAGATTCTACGAGCAGTACTTC. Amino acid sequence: CASSLNRFYEQYF.